This entry concerns a single T cell receptor (beta chain). The data originate from a study of blood T cell repertoires in COVID-19. Germline CDR1 is LNHDA and CDR2 is SQIVND (reference sequence). The CDR3 runs 15 residues. Trimming took 4 bases from V and 6 from J, leaving 13 bases between them. Clones were sequenced by immunoSEQ multiplex PCR, and TCRdb holds only the in-frame ones, with some missing. The repertoire holds 65,000 to 75,000 clones, with roughly 80% as singletons. The source is a woman over 75 with acute or convalescent COVID-19. The genes are TRBV19 and TRBJ1-6, with a possible D match to TRBD1 (6 bases). The material sequenced was peripheral blood. The CDR3 here is CASSTRTASNSPLHF. The CDR3 DNA reads as TGTGCCAGTAGTACCAGGACAGCGAGTAATTCACCCCTCCACTTT.